The rows below give T cell receptor beta chains drawn from one sample of a study of T cells expressing NK-cell markers. TCRdb re-analyzed the 5' RACE reads; it lists each CDR3 protein once, without DNA. The sample has 400,000 to 550,000 distinct CDR3 sequences. The sequenced sample consisted of blood T cells: a sorted CD56 or NKG2C T cell subset, CD4+ or CD8+ T cells, or bulk PBMC T cells (not recorded which). These receptors all stem from a woman between 18 and 69 years old in good health. The CDR3 runs from the conserved cysteine through the conserved F or W.

j_call v_call cdr3_length cdr3_aa
TRBJ2-3 TRBV5-1 13 CASSGDSSDTQYF
TRBJ1-6 TRBV20-1 12 CSGGAHNSPLHF
TRBJ2-1 TRBV4-2 12 CASSQDNGEQFF
TRBJ1-6 TRBV11-2 18 CASSTPRFYQGGNSPLHF
TRBJ2-5 TRBV20-1 16 CSAAGLAGGLRETQYF
TRBJ1-5 TRBV7-2 15 CASSLQGQPNQPQHF
TRBJ2-1 TRBV7-7 17 CASSAQDLGPSYNEQFF
TRBJ2-7 TRBV28 16 CASSLTGLAGGYEQYF
TRBJ2-1 TRBV9 15 CASSVASGGYNEQFF
TRBJ2-2 TRBV19 14 CASTRTGNTGELFF
TRBJ2-7 TRBV4-1 15 CASSQFQGALIEQYF
TRBJ2-3 TRBV27 16 CASSGPGGPSTDTQYF
TRBJ1-1 TRBV7-9 13 CASSSSGGTEAFF
TRBJ2-1 TRBV29-1 12 CSATPVSGEQFF
TRBJ2-1 TRBV5-1 12 CASSLGFSEQFF
TRBJ2-3 TRBV29-1 13 CSAIPTVTDTQYF
TRBJ1-1 TRBV20-1 14 CSARGDRAHTEAFF
TRBJ1-1 TRBV5-5 15 CASSLFQGTFSEAFF
TRBJ1-5 TRBV20-1 13 CSARDIRGQPQHF
TRBJ2-3 TRBV5-5 14 CASSLDRRGDTQYF
TRBJ1-1 TRBV6-1 16 CASTPNSAGMSTEAFF
TRBJ2-1 TRBV25-1 14 CASREGTGINEQFF
TRBJ2-1 TRBV5-1 13 CASSLLVGDEQFF
TRBJ1-2 TRBV29-1 13 CSVSWGRTDSYTF
TRBJ1-2 TRBV7-6 16 CASSAGRAGGVYGYTF
TRBJ2-7 TRBV20-1 13 CSAHSGGAYEQYF
TRBJ1-4 TRBV5-4 18 CASSSAPLGSPEGEKLFF
TRBJ1-6 TRBV7-9 12 CASSRSGSPLHF
TRBJ2-2 TRBV20-1 11 CSATSSGELFF
TRBJ2-7 TRBV9 14 CASSVVADPYEQYF
TRBJ1-1 TRBV20-1 11 CSASSKTEAFF
TRBJ2-1 TRBV7-9 17 CASSHRLPLAADNEQFF
TRBJ1-1 TRBV7-3 16 CASSSTPTTGGTEAFF
TRBJ2-1 TRBV12-5 16 CASGDLAGAIYNEQFF
TRBJ2-1 TRBV20-1 13 CSGSSSSYNEQFF
TRBJ2-2 TRBV12-3/TRBV12-4 14 CASRPGMNTGELFF
TRBJ2-1 TRBV7-9 12 CASSLRTGLKFF
TRBJ1-1 TRBV4-3 16 CASSQDGGVGATEAFF
TRBJ2-5 TRBV2 11 CASSGEETQYF
TRBJ2-1 TRBV5-7 16 CASSGPGSSLYNEQFF
TRBJ2-3 TRBV20-1 13 CSAPGGGGDTQYF
TRBJ2-1 TRBV20-1 14 CSADRDGSYNEQFF
TRBJ2-1 TRBV7-2 15 CASSLVGSVDNEQFF
TRBJ2-1 TRBV28 13 CASSSRVHNEQFF
TRBJ2-1 TRBV11-2 13 CASSPLRGTVPFF
TRBJ1-3 TRBV6-2/TRBV6-3 16 CASTKTPRSSGNTIYF
TRBJ2-3 TRBV18 17 CASSPPLGEEVADTQYF
TRBJ1-5 TRBV19 13 CATSGHTNQPQHF
TRBJ2-7 TRBV14 14 CASSKSMGGYEQYF
TRBJ2-4 TRBV10-3 17 CAISESLLVGAKNIQYF
TRBJ2-7 TRBV6-1 14 CASSPRRLSYEQYF
TRBJ2-1 TRBV15 12 CATSRDSFEQFF
TRBJ2-3 TRBV4-2 15 CASSQRGRAPDTQYF
TRBJ2-7 TRBV6-2/TRBV6-3 14 CASSYVETIYEQYF
TRBJ1-5 TRBV12-3/TRBV12-4 15 CASSFRAPLGQPQHF
TRBJ1-4 TRBV20-1 14 CSAVGQGDDEKLFF
TRBJ2-6 TRBV7-9 16 CANPGTESSGANVLTF